The 23 T cell receptor beta chains given below trace back to one sample, sequenced in a study of cytomegalovirus exposure and HLA in healthy donors (dated by TCRdb to about 2017). Libraries were made using the immunoSEQ multiplex PCR assay. A mixture of 60 forward primers for TCR Vbeta segments and 13 reverse primers for TCR Jbeta segments was used in the multiplex PCR. In its TCRdb copy, this immuneACCESS table keeps in-frame sequences only and misses some clones. Where compared with another copy, unresolved V genes explain less than half of these, and the others have no known cause. This sample is represented by more than 150,000 clones; 84% of them were singletons. Jointly, the top ten make up around 1.2% of the sample. The sequenced material came from PBMCs. The receptors derive from a girl aged 2 to 10 in good health and CMV-seropositive.

The chain links TRBV6-4 to TRBJ2-1; 8 nucleotides agree with TRBD1. The CDR3 has 15 residues. The V gene's germline CDR1 is MRHNA and CDR2 SNTAGT. J was trimmed by 3 bases and V by 4 bases; bases with no gene match: 5. CDR3 loop: CASSVRGQFYNEQFF. In DNA, the CDR3 is TGTGCCAGCAGTGTCAGGGGGCAGTTCTACAATGAGCAGTTCTTC.

The chain is built from TRBV4-1 and TRBJ2-1, with D hard to call. V lost 0 bases and J lost 3, with 9 bases in between. Germline V gene data show CDR1 as MGHRA and CDR2 as YSYEKL. The CDR3 totals 15 residues. CDR3 residues: CASSQEGLIYNEQFF. As DNA, the CDR3 is TGCGCCAGCAGCCAAGAGGGCTTGATCTACAATGAGCAGTTCTTC.

The CDR3 bases are TGTGCCAGCTCTACAGGGGGCGCCGGGCAGTACTTC. Its translation is CASSTGGAGQYF. The chain couples TRBV6-5 to TRBJ2-7, with 9 bases identical to TRBD1. Germline loops: CDR1 MNHEY, CDR2 SVGAGI. This CDR3 spans 12 amino acids. J gave up 9 bases and V 8 bases, and 8 bases lay outside the gene matches.

This clone was found a few times. The chain couples TRBV7-8 to TRBJ1-5; 8 nucleotides line up with TRBD1. V dropped 5 bases and J dropped 7; count of bases not matched to a gene: 16. This CDR3 is 17 amino acids long. Germline CDR1 SGHVS, CDR2 FQNEAQ. The CDR3 loop is CASSHRTGLQSGQPQHF. The CDR3 bases are TGTGCCAGCAGCCACAGGACAGGGCTCCAGTCCGGGCAGCCCCAGCATTTT. The full variable domain, with the rest looked up from reference TRBV7-8 and TRBJ1-5, is GAGVSQSPRYKVAKRGQDVALRCDPISGHVSLFWYQQALGQGPEFLTYFQNEAQLDKSGLPSDRFFAERPEGSVSTLKIQRTQQEDSAVYLCASSHRTGLQSGQPQHFGDGTRLSIL.

This rearrangement joins TRBV27 to TRBJ2-7; no definite D call. Germline V gives CDR1 MNHEY, CDR2 SMNVEV (reference sequence). Trimming cost V 3 bases and J 0 bases, with 15 bases left between them. The CDR3 contains 16 residues. The CDR3 loop is CASSFLSRLNSYEQYF. The CDR3 DNA is TGTGCCAGCAGTTTCTTGTCCAGGTTAAACTCCTACGAGCAGTACTTC.

CDR3 residues: CASSLGLAGGNKQETQYF. Here the CDR3 DNA reads TGCGCCAGCAGCTTGGGACTAGCGGGAGGGAACAAACAAGAGACCCAGTACTTC. The chain links TRBV5-1 to TRBJ2-5; 14 nucleotides agree with TRBD2. CDR1 and CDR2 from the germline V gene are SGHRS and YFSETQ. The CDR3 runs to 18 residues. The junction had 6 bases not matched to a gene; V was cut back by 0 bases and J by 2 bases.

The V gene is TRBV10-3, the J gene TRBJ2-1; D call uncertain. This CDR3 comprises 12 residues. Germline values: CDR1 ENHRY, CDR2 SYGVKD. V was cut by 1 base and J by 6 bases, with 4 bases left in between. As DNA, the CDR3 is TGTGCCATCAGTGAGTATAGCAATGAGCAGTTCTTC. Protein product: CAISEYSNEQFF.

DNA for the CDR3: TGTGCCAGCAGCTTATATAGCGGGGTGACTGAAGCTTTCTTT. Protein product: CASSLYSGVTEAFF. This sequence joins TRBV7-2 and TRBJ1-1; unclear D gene. V was trimmed by 2 bases and J by 5 bases, leaving 12 bases between them. This CDR3 is built from 14 residues. Germline CDR1 is SGHTA and CDR2 is FQGNSA.

This CDR3 reads CARSLSLAAFDEQFF. The CDR3 region has the DNA TGTGCCAGGAGCCTGAGTCTAGCGGCCTTTGATGAGCAGTTCTTC. V is TRBV2 and J is TRBJ2-1, with 7 bases fitting TRBD2. Germline V CDR1 and CDR2: SNHLY, FYNNEI. With V trimmed by 9 bases and J by 8 bases, 16 bases remained unmatched. The CDR3 runs 15 residues.

The rearrangement uses TRBV5-1 and TRBJ1-4; 7 nucleotides line up with TRBD1. In germline, CDR1 is SGHRS, CDR2 YFSETQ. Unmatched junction bases numbered 6, after V lost 0 bases and J lost 4 bases. This CDR3 has 16 amino acids. This chain's CDR3 is CASSLAGQNNNEKLFF. The CDR3 region has the DNA TGCGCCAGCAGCTTGGCGGGACAGAATAATAATGAAAAACTGTTTTTT.

V gene TRBV29-1 combines with J gene TRBJ1-1; maybe TRBD1 (5 bases). The CDR3 consists of 16 residues. Trimming removed 4 bases from V and 0 bases from J, with 18 bases in between. The germline gives CDR1 SQVTM, CDR2 ANQGSEA. The chain's CDR3 is CSVGVTGGPMNTEAFF. CDR3 nucleotide sequence: TGCAGCGTTGGGGTTACGGGGGGACCAATGAACACTGAAGCTTTCTTT.

The V call is TRBV5-1, the J call TRBJ2-1; D may be TRBD1 (5 bases). V lost 5 bases and J 5 bases, leaving 14 bases between the germline ends. There are 14 residues in the CDR3. Germline values: CDR1 SGHRS, CDR2 YFSETQ. In nucleotides, the CDR3 is TGCGCCAGCAGTACATTGGGGCCGGACAATGAGCAGTTCTTC. This encodes CASSTLGPDNEQFF.

The chain carries TRBV4-1 and TRBJ2-7; tentatively, D is TRBD1 (6 bases). V was shortened by 0 bases and J by 2 bases, with 14 bases between the two germline ends. There are 16 residues in the CDR3. The germline V gene has CDR1 MGHRA and CDR2 YSYEKL. The CDR3 sequence is CASSQDSGTWPYEQYF. The CDR3, as DNA: TGCGCCAGCAGCCAAGATAGTGGGACATGGCCCTACGAGCAGTACTTC.

As regards this clone: Germline and junction disagree at one end, which may indicate a read error. The J gene is TRBJ2-1, the V gene TRBV7-7, with D tentatively TRBD1 or TRBD2 (5 bases each). This CDR3 spans 17 amino acids. Germline CDR1 SSHAT, CDR2 FNYEAQ (reference sequence). This chain's CDR3 is CASSLGVTPGSYNEQFF. The CDR3 DNA reads as TGTGCTAGCAGCTTAGGGGTGACCCCGGGATCCTACAATGAGCAGTTCTTC.

This clone was detected a few times. This chain uses TRBV28 with TRBJ2-1; 9 nucleotides agree with TRBD2. The CDR3 extends over 14 amino acids. The trim removed 1 base at V and 10 bases at J, leaving 5 bases unmatched. Germline lookup yields CDR1 MDHEN and CDR2 SYDVKM. CDR3 sequence (DNA): TGTGCCAGCAGTTTATTAGGACTAGCGCACGAGCAGTTCTTC. Residues: CASSLLGLAHEQFF. The whole variable domain, filled in from reference TRBV28 and TRBJ2-1, reads DVKVTQSSRYLVKRTGEKVFLECVQDMDHENMFWYRQDPGLGLRLIYFSYDVKMKEKGDIPEGYSVSREKKERFSLILESASTNQTSMYLCASSLLGLAHEQFFGPGTRLTVL.

This sequence joins TRBV12-1 and TRBJ1-2. TRBV12-1 is a pseudogene. The CDR3 is 14 residues long. This chain's CDR3 is CANREGGLGYGYTF. The DNA of the CDR3 is TGTGCCAACAGAGAGGGGGGGCTGGGCTATGGCTACACCTTC.

The chain combines TRBV10-3 with TRBJ1-2, with D perhaps TRBD1 (5 bases). Germline assignment: CDR1 ENHRY and CDR2 SYGVKD. CDR3 length: 16 amino acids. V was pared by 3 bases and J by 2 bases, with 16 bases between. In nucleotides, the CDR3 is TGTGCCATCAGTGAAATTCGTGGCAGGGTAAACTATGGCTACACCTTC. This codes for CAISEIRGRVNYGYTF.

In this sample, this clone turned up a few times. This chain joins TRBV5-1 and TRBJ1-1; D gene uncertain. The CDR3 runs 15 residues. CDR1 and CDR2 from the germline V gene are SGHRS and YFSETQ. Trimming removed 4 bases from V and 3 bases from J, with 16 bases in between. The CDR3 reads CASSTRVSEDTEAFF. The DNA for the CDR3 is TGCGCCAGCAGCACCCGGGTCTCGGAGGACACTGAAGCTTTCTTT.

In this sample, this clone turned up once. The chain is built from TRBV7-8 and TRBJ2-1; 7 bases agree with TRBD1. The CDR3 loop spans 18 amino acids. Germline V lookup: CDR1 SGHVS, CDR2 FQNEAQ. J gave up 7 bases and V 5 bases, and 20 bases lay outside the gene matches. As DNA, the CDR3 is TGTGCCAGCAGCATAGACAGGGCTTCGCCCCTCTTAAATAATGAGCAGTTCTTC. It is translated as CASSIDRASPLLNNEQFF.

This chain connects TRBV29-1 to TRBJ1-1, with D possibly TRBD1 on 5 matching bases. V dropped 3 bases and J dropped 2 bases, with 10 bases sitting between them. The CDR3 is 13 amino acids. CDR1 is SQVTM and CDR2 is ANQGSEA in the germline V gene. The CDR3 here is CSVDRGDNTEAFF. CDR3 in DNA: TGCAGCGTTGATCGGGGGGATAACACTGAAGCTTTCTTT. Full variable domain (missing parts from reference TRBV29-1 and TRBJ1-1): SAVISQKPSRDICQRGTSLTIQCQVDSQVTMMFWYRQQPGQSLTLIATANQGSEATYESGFVIDKFPISRPNLTFSTLTVSNMSPEDSSIYLCSVDRGDNTEAFFGQGTRLTVV.

The gene calls are TRBV6-5 and TRBJ1-2, with D possibly being TRBD1 (5 bases). Germline loops: CDR1 MNHEY, CDR2 SVGAGI. The CDR3 has 14 residues. V lost 9 bases, J lost 6 bases, and 20 bases lay in between. The CDR3 DNA sequence: TGTGCCAGTTCCGGGACTTACCACTTTCATGGCTACACCTTC. This codes for CASSGTYHFHGYTF.

The V call is TRBV11-2, the J call TRBJ2-7; D is unclear. This CDR3 contains 15 residues. Germline V CDR1 and CDR2: SGHAT, FQNNGV. V gave up 1 base and J gave up 3 bases, with 13 bases separating them. The DNA of the CDR3 is TGTGCCAGCAGCTTAGGTTTTGGTCAGATCTACGAGCAGTACTTC. Translation gives CASSLGFGQIYEQYF.

V is TRBV19 and J is TRBJ2-7, with 7 positions matching TRBD2. CDR3 length: 13 amino acids. V was pared by 9 bases and J by 4 bases, with 9 bases of the junction left unmatched. The germline V gene has CDR1 LNHDA and CDR2 SQIVND (reference sequence). The CDR3 sequence: CASSSTRGYEQYF. CDR3 coding DNA: TGTGCCAGCTCCTCGACGCGGGGGTACGAGCAGTACTTC. Combining the CDR3 with reference TRBV19 and TRBJ2-7 gives the whole variable domain DGGITQSPKYLFRKEGQNVTLSCEQNLNHDAMYWYRQDPGQGLRLIYYSQIVNDFQKGDIAEGYSVSREKKESFPLTVTSAQKNPTAFYLCASSSTRGYEQYFGPGTRLTVT.